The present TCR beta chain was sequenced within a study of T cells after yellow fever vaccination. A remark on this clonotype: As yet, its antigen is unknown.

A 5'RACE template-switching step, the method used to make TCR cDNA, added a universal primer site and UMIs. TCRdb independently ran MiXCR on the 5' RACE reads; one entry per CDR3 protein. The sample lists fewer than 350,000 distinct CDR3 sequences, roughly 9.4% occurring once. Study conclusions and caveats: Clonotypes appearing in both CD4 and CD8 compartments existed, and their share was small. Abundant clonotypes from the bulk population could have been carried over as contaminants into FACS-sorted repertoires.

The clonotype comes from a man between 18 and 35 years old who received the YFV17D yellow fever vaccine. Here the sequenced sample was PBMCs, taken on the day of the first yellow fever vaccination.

CDR3 in DNA: TGTGCCAGCAGCTCGAGGACGAGATGGGAGACCCAGTACTTC. Encoded protein: CASSSRTRWETQYF. The chain has TRBV13 and TRBJ2-5; no definite D call. The CDR3 consists of 14 residues. The germline gives CDR1 PRHDT, CDR2 FYEKMQ (reference sequence). V was cut by 4 bases and J by 5 bases, with 14 bases left in between.